Reported below is one TCR beta chain. Its antigen is as yet unknown. These data originate in a study of T cell repertoires in cytomegalovirus infection. Across the study: CMV epitopes used comprised recently identified HLA-C-restricted ones and well-studied HLA-B-restricted ones. Shared public TCR beta signatures pointed to both CMV infection and a matching HLA type. The study's findings and limits: It was HLA-C-restricted CMV-specific TCR beta clonotypes that dominated the response ex vivo. Based on cumulative public TCR beta family frequency, carriers of CMV plus the relevant HLA were identified.

Per germline, CDR1 GTSNPN and CDR2 SVGIG (reference sequence). Trimming shortened V by 0 bases and J by 2 bases, and 8 bases separated the two germline ends. CDR3 length equals 14 residues. TCRdb passed the reads through MiXCR, listing each CDR3 protein once. The data contain 300,000 or so distinct CDR3 sequences, 20% to 25% of them singletons. This TCR was sampled from a human donor in good health (CMV status not recorded). Some clones in this sample may be carry-over from other donors' samples. Here the sequenced sample was cultured PBMCs, taken from culture after CMV antigen stimulation. The V call is TRBV30, the J call TRBJ1-3, with no clear D. CDR3 protein: CAWSVWGTGNTIYF. CDR3 nucleotides: TGTGCCTGGAGTGTTTGGGGAACTGGAAACACCATATATTTT.